Shown below are 27 T cell receptor beta chains from a single sample sequenced in a study of T cell repertoires in cytomegalovirus infection. From the reads, TCRdb called clonotypes with MiXCR, one entry per CDR3 protein. The sample carries under 600,000 distinct CDR3 sequences, about 17% recorded once. The sample was CD8+ T cells from PBMCs. Every receptor here comes from a human donor in good health (CMV status not recorded). Some clones in this sample may be carry-over from other donors' samples.

The V and J genes are TRBV5-1 and TRBJ2-7; 8 nucleotides agree with TRBD1. V was pared by 3 bases and J by 5 bases, with 10 bases of the junction left unmatched. Germline CDR1 is SGHRS and CDR2 is YFSETQ. This CDR3 spans 15 amino acids. CDR3 in DNA: TGCGCCAGCAGCTGGAAGGACAGGGAAACCGACGAGCAGTACTTC. Residues: CASSWKDRETDEQYF.

The gene calls are TRBV6-1 and TRBJ2-7; maybe TRBD1 (6 bases). The CDR3 consists of 13 residues. V was cut by 8 bases and J by 3 bases, with 14 bases left in between. Germline CDR1 is MNHNS and CDR2 is SASEGT. CDR3 sequence: CASHNGQNYEQYF. The CDR3 DNA is TGTGCCAGCCATAACGGACAGAACTACGAGCAGTACTTC.

This clonotype was counted between two and nine times. The chain couples TRBV9 to TRBJ1-4, with D maybe TRBD1 (5 bases). The V end lost 3 bases, the J end lost 3 bases, and 12 bases lay between the germline ends. The germline V gene has CDR1 SGDLS and CDR2 YYNGEE. This CDR3 has 15 residues. The CDR3 sequence is CASSASGTPNEKLFF. In DNA, the CDR3 is TGTGCCAGCAGCGCGAGCGGGACGCCTAATGAAAAACTGTTTTTT.

This clonotype was seen many times. V and J are TRBV7-2 and TRBJ2-4; D may be TRBD1 (6 bases). V was clipped by 4 bases and J by 0 bases, with 16 bases between them. The CDR3 loop spans 17 amino acids. Germline loops: CDR1 SGHTA, CDR2 FQGNSA. The CDR3 DNA sequence: TGTGCCAGCAGCTCCCGGGACATAATTATAGCCAAAAACATTCAGTACTTC. Translated, it gives CASSSRDIIIAKNIQYF.

J is TRBJ1-3 and V is TRBV10-3; D is uncertain. V was pared by 0 bases and J by 0 bases, with 24 bases between. The CDR3 length is 21 residues. The germline CDR1 and CDR2 sequences are ENHRY and SYGVKD. In DNA, the CDR3 is TGTGCCATCAGTGAGTCGAGGGCCGGAGATCCCGGAATTTACTCTGGAAACACCATATATTTT. The encoded protein is CAISESRAGDPGIYSGNTIYF.

This sequence joins TRBV29-1 and TRBJ2-2, with 7 nucleotides matching TRBD2. Germline V gene sequence: CDR1 SQVTM, CDR2 ANQGSEA. V was pared by 1 base and J by 4 bases, with 9 bases of the junction left unmatched. CDR3 length: 16 residues. The CDR3 DNA is TGCAGCGTTGAAGGCGCGGCGGGAGTTAGCACCGGGGAGCTGTTTTTT. It encodes CSVEGAAGVSTGELFF.

This clonotype was seen many times. The chain links TRBV12-3 or TRBV12-4 to TRBJ2-2; the match to TRBD2 covers 7 bases. The trim removed 3 bases at V and 2 bases at J, leaving 6 bases unmatched. The length of the CDR3 is 16 residues. The CDR3 region has the DNA TGTGCCAGCAGTTTGGCCAGCGGGGAAAACACCGGGGAGCTGTTTTTT. This codes for CASSLASGENTGELFF.

This clonotype was picked up many times. The J gene is TRBJ1-2, the V gene TRBV6-5; maybe TRBD1 (5 bases). From germline, CDR1 is MNHEY and CDR2 SVGAGI. The CDR3 runs to 13 residues. V dropped 5 bases and J dropped 4 bases, with 11 bases sitting between them. This chain's CDR3 is CASSATGPYGYTF. CDR3 sequence (DNA): TGTGCCAGCAGTGCTACAGGCCCCTATGGCTACACCTTC.

This clonotype was observed many times. CDR3 bases: TGTGCCAGCAGCTTAGCAGGGTTAAGCTCCTACGAGCAGTACTTC. Its translation is CASSLAGLSSYEQYF. The chain carries TRBV7-9 and TRBJ2-7; D ambiguous. This CDR3 spans 15 amino acids. Germline values: CDR1 SEHNR, CDR2 FQNEAQ (reference sequence). The V and J ends lost 0 bases and 0 bases respectively, with 9 bases between them.

The CDR3 sequence: CASKQGGLNTIYF. The DNA for the CDR3 is TGTGCCAGCAAACAGGGGGGGCTTAACACCATATATTTT. V and J are TRBV27 and TRBJ1-3, with 8 nucleotides matching TRBD1. This CDR3 is built from 13 residues. Germline V gene data show CDR1 as MNHEY and CDR2 as SMNVEV (reference sequence). The V and J ends lost 7 bases and 7 bases, in that order; junction bases with no gene match: 6.

This chain joins TRBV7-9 and TRBJ2-7; D is unresolved. Per germline, CDR1 SEHNR and CDR2 FQNEAQ (reference sequence). Deletions cut 5 bases from V and 6 bases from J, with 14 bases between. The CDR3 totals 13 residues. CDR3 nucleotides: TGTGCCAGCAGCCCCTCGGTGGGTGGCGAGCAGTACTTC. Its protein is CASSPSVGGEQYF.

This clonotype was seen repeatedly, ten times or more. Germline is not matched at one junction end, which may reflect a read error. The chain carries TRBV11-2 and TRBJ2-5; no definite D call. Germline V gene data show CDR1 as SGHAT and CDR2 as FQNNGV. This CDR3 has 12 residues. The DNA of the CDR3 is TGTGCCAGCAGCCTAGATCAAGAGACCCAGTACTTC. The encoded protein is CASSLDQETQYF.

This clonotype was observed a few times. The chain employs TRBV6-8 and TRBJ1-6; 8 nucleotides align to TRBD1. Germline V gene data show CDR1 as MNHGY and CDR2 as SAAAGT. V lost 7 bases and J lost 3; bases outside the gene matches: 8. This CDR3 is 16 amino acids long. The CDR3 region has the DNA TGTGCCAGCAATCCAACAGGGGGACTCTATAATTCACCCCTCCACTTT. It codes for CASNPTGGLYNSPLHF.

The sample holds many counts of this clonotype. The chain is built from TRBV28 and TRBJ1-5; D may be TRBD1 (6 bases). The V and J ends lost 4 bases and 11 bases respectively, with 24 bases between them. Germline assignment: CDR1 MDHEN and CDR2 SYDVKM. The CDR3 loop spans 16 amino acids. CDR3 in DNA: TGTGCCAGCAGTTCACCGACAGTAGGGGGTCTTTTGTCCCAGCATTTT. It codes for CASSSPTVGGLLSQHF.

The chain employs TRBV12-5 and TRBJ2-1; D perhaps matches TRBD1 (7 bases). The germline CDR1 and CDR2 sequences are LGHNT and FRNRAP. Trimming pared 7 bases from V and 9 bases from J, leaving 13 bases between. This CDR3 is 12 amino acids long. DNA of the CDR3: TGTGCTAGTGCCCAGGGGGGCAGTGAGCAGTTCTTC. As protein: CASAQGGSEQFF.

The rearrangement joins TRBV20-1 to TRBJ2-1; the D is unclear. The length of the CDR3 is 11 residues. Between the trimmed V and J ends, which lost 1 base and 9 bases, there was a span of 7 bases. CDR1 is DFQATT, CDR2 SNEGSKA, per germline (reference sequence). CDR3 DNA: TGCAGTGCTAGAGTAGGCGCTGAGCAGTTCTTC. Its protein is CSARVGAEQFF.

This sequence joins TRBV5-4 and TRBJ2-5, with 9 bases aligning to TRBD2. CDR3 length equals 15 residues. Losses at the gene ends were 0 bases for V and 2 bases for J; bases not matched to a gene: 2. In germline, CDR1 is SGHNT, CDR2 YYREEE (reference sequence). The CDR3 reads CASSLGTSEQETQYF. CDR3 nucleotide sequence: TGTGCCAGCAGCTTGGGGACTAGCGAACAAGAGACCCAGTACTTC.

The sample holds many counts of this clonotype. The CDR3 DNA follows: TGTGCCAGCAGTTTCACAGGGAGCAGCAATCAGCCCCAGCATTTT. It translates to CASSFTGSSNQPQHF. The chain joins TRBV27 to TRBJ1-5; TRBD1 is a possible D gene (6 bases). V dropped 3 bases and J dropped 1 base, with 10 bases sitting between them. The CDR3 runs 15 residues. Germline CDR1 and CDR2: MNHEY and SMNVEV (reference sequence).

This clonotype was recorded at least ten times. The genes are TRBV7-2 and TRBJ2-3, with 14 bases lining up with TRBD2. The CDR3 consists of 15 residues. Trimming cost V 5 bases and J 4 bases; bases outside gene matches: 2. CDR1 SGHTA and CDR2 FQGNSA come from the germline V gene. The CDR3 spells CASSQTSGGADTQYF. The CDR3 DNA reads as TGTGCCAGCAGCCAGACTAGCGGGGGGGCAGATACGCAGTATTTT.

This clonotype came up a few times. The chain links TRBV9 to TRBJ1-4; 10 bases match TRBD1. The V gene's germline CDR1 is SGDLS and CDR2 YYNGEE. J lost 3 bases, V lost 3 bases, and 2 bases had no gene match. The CDR3 is 15 amino acids. The CDR3 reads CASSGQGAANEKLFF. CDR3 sequence (DNA): TGTGCCAGCAGCGGACAGGGGGCAGCTAATGAAAAACTGTTTTTT.

The V call is TRBV14, the J call TRBJ2-5; D remains ambiguous. V was cut by 5 bases and J by 8 bases, with 12 bases left in between. This CDR3 spans 12 amino acids. Germline V gene data show CDR1 as SGHDN and CDR2 as FVKESK. The CDR3 nucleotides are TGTGCCAGCAGCGGGGATTTGAGAACCCAGTACTTC. This encodes CASSGDLRTQYF.

This clonotype was recorded many times. The chain carries TRBV10-3 and TRBJ2-7, with TRBD1 identical over 7 bases. Germline CDR1 is ENHRY and CDR2 is SYGVKD. There are 13 residues in the CDR3. After removal of 4 bases from V and 2 bases from J, the junction contained 2 bases not matched to a gene. CDR3 loop: CAISAQGTYEQYF. The CDR3 DNA sequence: TGTGCCATCAGTGCACAGGGGACCTACGAGCAGTACTTC.

This clonotype was detected only a few times. This chain links TRBV28 with TRBJ1-5; 10 positions agree with TRBD1. Trimming cost V 6 bases and J 0 bases; bases outside gene matches: 5. CDR3 length: 16 amino acids. Per germline, CDR1 MDHEN and CDR2 SYDVKM. The CDR3 coding sequence is TGTGCCAGCAGCCGGGACAGGGGTTATAGCAATCAGCCCCAGCATTTT. It codes for CASSRDRGYSNQPQHF.

The chain is built from TRBV6-5 and TRBJ1-2, with TRBD1 matching 7 bases. V shed 7 bases, J shed 5 bases, and the junction held 10 bases outside the gene matches. Looked up from germline, CDR1 is MNHEY and CDR2 is SVGAGI. The length of the CDR3 is 14 residues. CDR3 in DNA: TGTGCCAGCACCAGACGAGGGGGCCTGTATGGCTACACCTTC. Translation: CASTRRGGLYGYTF.

This clonotype has just a few counts. The gene calls are TRBV20-1 and TRBJ2-1; 9 bases are a match to TRBD2. Germline CDR1 DFQATT, CDR2 SNEGSKA (reference sequence). The CDR3 contains 15 residues. The J segment lost 4 bases and the V segment lost 7 bases, leaving 11 bases of the junction unmatched. The CDR3 region is CSGSRSGGRYNEQFF. The CDR3, as DNA: TGCAGTGGCAGTAGGAGCGGGGGGCGATACAATGAGCAGTTCTTC.

The table lists this clonotype with many counts. V gene TRBV7-8 combines with J gene TRBJ1-6; D possibly corresponds to TRBD1 (5 bases). Per germline, CDR1 SGHVS and CDR2 FQNEAQ. V lost 6 bases and J 9 bases, leaving 15 bases between the germline ends. This CDR3 contains 14 residues. The CDR3 DNA reads TGTGCCAGCAGTCCCCCCGGGGGTACTTCACCCCTCCACTTT. It is translated as CASSPPGGTSPLHF.

V usage is TRBV3-1 and J usage is TRBJ2-5, with D perhaps TRBD1 (5 bases). The CDR3 runs 15 residues. The V gene's germline CDR1 is LGHDT and CDR2 YNNKEL (reference sequence). V lost 0 bases to trimming and J lost 0 bases, with 8 bases between them. The CDR3: CASSQDQGYQETQYF. The CDR3 DNA follows: TGTGCCAGCAGCCAAGATCAGGGTTACCAAGAGACCCAGTACTTC.